The clone carrying this T cell receptor beta chain was counted only a few times. KT2, a clone with a known TCR, was spiked into unfractionated PBMC. Fixed numbers of PBMC received varying amounts of KT2 cells. This sample was included in a study of quantifying T cell responses using KT2 cells. Study in general: Reverse transcription used primers in the TCR alpha and beta constant regions. The T4 ligation step was estimated to exceed 8.5% efficiency under optimum conditions.

The CDR3 sequence is 13 residues long. Germline values: CDR1 SGHVS, CDR2 FNYEAQ. V was clipped by 0 bases and J by 5 bases, with 6 bases between them. A single-stranded UMI oligo with SP2 sequence was ligated to cDNA 3' ends. The first PCR ran around 4 cycles with an equimolar RC1.1 and RC1.2 beta primer mix. Starting with the second PCR, alpha and beta TCR chains went through separate processing. TCRdb redid the calling of the UMI-ligation and nested PCR reads with MiXCR, one entry per CDR3 protein. Found here are 40,000 or so distinct CDR3 sequences, approximately 15% of them singletons; the top ten hold roughly 44%.

The sample comprised PBMCs spiked with cells of the T cell clone KT2. This TCR was sampled from a human donor. The chain links TRBV7-6 to TRBJ2-3; no clear D gene. The CDR3 loop reads CASSLALGDTQYF. DNA for the CDR3: TGTGCCAGCAGCTTAGCACTCGGAGATACGCAGTATTTT.